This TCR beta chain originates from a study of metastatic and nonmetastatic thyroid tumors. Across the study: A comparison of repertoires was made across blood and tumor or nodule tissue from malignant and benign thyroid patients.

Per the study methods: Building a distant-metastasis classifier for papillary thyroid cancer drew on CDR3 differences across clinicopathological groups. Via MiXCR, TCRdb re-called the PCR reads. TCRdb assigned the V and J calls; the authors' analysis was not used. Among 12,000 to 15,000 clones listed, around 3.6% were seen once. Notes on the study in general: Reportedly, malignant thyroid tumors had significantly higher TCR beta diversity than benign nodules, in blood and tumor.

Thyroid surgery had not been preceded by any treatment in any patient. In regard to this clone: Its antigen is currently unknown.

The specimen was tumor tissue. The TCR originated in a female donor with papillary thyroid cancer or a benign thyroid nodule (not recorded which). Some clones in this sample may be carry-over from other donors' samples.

As DNA, the CDR3 is TGCGCCAGCAGCGGGGTCCAGGGGGCAGACAATGAGCAGTTCTTC. Amino acids: CASSGVQGADNEQFF. The gene calls are TRBV5-1 and TRBJ2-1, with 8 nucleotides matching TRBD1. Per the germline V gene, CDR1 is SGHRS and CDR2 is YFSETQ. V was clipped by 4 bases and J by 5 bases; unmatched bases: 8. The CDR3 loop spans 15 amino acids.